The clone carrying this T cell receptor beta chain was observed a few times. The sample is drawn from a study of regulatory T cells in long-lasting Graves disease. Researchers made TCR beta libraries by using iRepertoire HTBI primers and running Arm-PCR on CDR3 regions. TCRdb re-derived calls from the multiplex PCR reads in MiXCR, one entry per CDR3 protein. There are some 470,000 distinct CDR3 sequences in the sample; 20% to 25% occur only once, and roughly 7% lies in the top ten. V lost 6 bases to trimming and J lost 4 bases, with 18 bases between them. This CDR3 contains 15 residues. From germline, CDR1 is LNHDA and CDR2 SQIVND (reference sequence). Stated time point: persistent/refractory GD, antithyroid drugs over 5 years with positive TRAb. Isolated PBMC RNA provided the starting material for the TCR library.

The receptor was derived from a female donor with Graves disease. This chain connects TRBV19 to TRBJ1-2; D is undetermined. This material consisted of peripheral blood mononuclear cells (PBMCs), taken when the disease was refractory, from a patient treated with antithyroid drugs. The CDR3: CASSQADFWTYGYTF. CDR3 DNA: TGTGCCAGTAGCCAAGCGGACTTCTGGACCTATGGCTACACCTTC.